These T cell receptor beta chains were read from a single sample in a study of T cell responses to AZD1222 COVID-19 vaccine. Repertoires were generated with immunoSEQ multiplex PCR, while TCRdb's copy carries only in-frame clones and drops some. The sample includes about 62,000 clones, more than 70% of them seen just once. The sequencing here drew on peripheral blood, taken on day 0 of AZD1222 vaccination. These TCRs come from an adult in good health. CDR3s include the opening cysteine and the closing phenylalanine or tryptophan. The order of the fields is CDR3 DNA, CDR3 protein, CDR3 length, V gene, J gene, D gene, clone size. D genes are given only for firm matches. Clone size is stated in some rows and not others, as once, few, many or a class when expanded.

TGTGCCAGCAGCTTCCCAGGGGAGAATTCACCCCTCCACTTT	CASSFPGENSPLHF	14	TRBV11-2	TRBJ1-6	NA	NA
TGTGCCAGCAGCCAAGACCTCACAGGGGGAGGGGAGACCCAGTACTTC	CASSQDLTGGGETQYF	16	TRBV3-1/TRBV3-2	TRBJ2-5	NA	few
TGTGCCATGGAAGGGACACATGGCTACACCTTC	CAMEGTHGYTF	11	TRBV10-3	TRBJ1-2	NA	NA
TGTGCCAGCAGCTTACGGCCCCGAGGTAGCACAGATACGCAGTATTTT	CASSLRPRGSTDTQYF	16	TRBV7-8	TRBJ2-3	NA	NA
TGTGCCAGCAGCTTGGGACAGGAGGGCTACACCTTC	CASSLGQEGYTF	12	TRBV5-6	TRBJ1-2	NA	NA
TGTGCCAGCAGCCCAAGAGGGACCGGGACCCAAAACACTGAAGCTTTCTTT	CASSPRGTGTQNTEAFF	17	TRBV9	TRBJ1-1	NA	NA
TGTGCCAGCAGTTTAAGCGGACAGGGGGAAGAAAAACTGTTTTTT	CASSLSGQGEEKLFF	15	TRBV28	TRBJ1-4	TRBD1	NA
TGTGCCACCAGAGGGCGGGGGGTTTACAATGAGCAGTTCTTC	CATRGRGVYNEQFF	14	TRBV24-1	TRBJ2-1	TRBD2	few
TGTGCCAGCAGCGGACAGTTTCAGCCCCAGCATTTT	CASSGQFQPQHF	12	TRBV6-5	TRBJ1-5	NA	few
TGTGCCAGCAGTAATTCGGCCCCGTCAGAGCTGTTTTTT	CASSNSAPSELFF	13	TRBV6-2/TRBV6-3	TRBJ2-2	NA	few
TGCGCCAGCAGCCAAGATCAAGGACTTCCTGCCAACTATGGCTACACCTTC	CASSQDQGLPANYGYTF	17	TRBV4-3	TRBJ1-2	NA	few
TGCGCCAGCAGTCGAGACCCCGGGACAGGCAATTCACCCCTCCACTTT	CASSRDPGTGNSPLHF	16	TRBV4-1	TRBJ1-6	TRBD1	once
TGTGCCAGCTCACCCGGCGGGGGGACTGGCTACACCTTC	CASSPGGGTGYTF	13	TRBV18	TRBJ1-2	NA	NA
TGTGCCAGTAGTATTGACGGGGGTGCCTACGAGCAGTACTTC	CASSIDGGAYEQYF	14	TRBV19	TRBJ2-7	NA	NA
TGTGCCAGCAGCGCTCGACAGGGGAATAATTCACCCCTCCACTTT	CASSARQGNNSPLHF	15	TRBV14	TRBJ1-6	TRBD1	NA
TGTGCCAGTAGTGCCCCCTTTAACACCGGGGAGCTGTTTTTT	CASSAPFNTGELFF	14	TRBV19	TRBJ2-2	NA	NA
TGTGCCAGCAGTCTAGGAGTTCAGGACCTCTATGGCTACACCTTC	CASSLGVQDLYGYTF	15	TRBV28	TRBJ1-2	NA	NA
TGTGCCAGCAGCTTGATAGGGCAGAACGAGCAGTACTTC	CASSLIGQNEQYF	13	TRBV5-6	TRBJ2-7	NA	NA
TGCAGCGTTCTTAGGACAGGGAGGGGCTACACCTTC	CSVLRTGRGYTF	12	TRBV29-1	TRBJ1-2	TRBD1	NA
TGTGCCAGCAGCTTAAACAGAGGGGTTGTTGAAGCTTTCTTT	CASSLNRGVVEAFF	14	TRBV7-8	TRBJ1-1	NA	NA
TGTGCCAGCAGCTTGAGGTTACGGGGAATCGGAAAACTGTTTTTT	CASSLRLRGIGKLFF	15	TRBV5-8	TRBJ1-4	NA	NA
TGTGCCAGCAGCGTTTGGTCCGGGGAGCTGTTTTTT	CASSVWSGELFF	12	TRBV9	TRBJ2-2	NA	NA
TGTGCCAGCAGTCAGCAGGGGGACATTGAAAAACTGTTTTTT	CASSQQGDIEKLFF	14	TRBV2	TRBJ1-4	TRBD1	NA
TGTGCCAGCAGCCAGGGATTCGGGGAGCTGTTTTTT	CASSQGFGELFF	12	TRBV3-1/TRBV3-2	TRBJ2-2	NA	NA
TGTGCCATCACTTCCGACAGGGAGGGCGAGCAGTACTTC	CAITSDREGEQYF	13	TRBV10-3	TRBJ2-7	NA	NA
TGTGCCAGCAGTTTATTTGGAAGGTCACCCCTCCACTTT	CASSLFGRSPLHF	13	TRBV12-3/TRBV12-4	TRBJ1-6	NA	NA
TGTGCCAGCAGCTTACAAGATGGTGAAAAACTGTTTTTT	CASSLQDGEKLFF	13	TRBV11-2	TRBJ1-4	NA	NA
TGTGCCAGCAGTGAACGGTCGGGACAGGGGATCGGGGAGCTGTTTTTT	CASSERSGQGIGELFF	16	TRBV2	TRBJ2-2	TRBD1	NA
TGTGCCAGCAGCTCGAGCACCGGGGAGCTGTTTTTT	CASSSSTGELFF	12	TRBV7-8	TRBJ2-2	NA	NA